This TCR beta chain appears in the sequencing data of a study of CD8+CD57+ T cells in acquired aplastic anemia. Between the trimmed V and J ends, which lost 5 bases and 10 bases, there was a span of 22 bases. The CDR3 totals 15 residues. Germline lookup yields CDR1 SGDLS and CDR2 YYNGEE. Points on this clonotype: A much bigger clone sits one base away, suggesting this may be a read error.

CDR3 and TCR beta VDJ profiling relied on genomic DNA as the template. TCRdb passed the reads through MiXCR, listing each CDR3 protein once. The table has approximately 380,000 distinct CDR3 sequences, about two thirds seen once; the top ten hold more than 3.5%. The source is a human donor in good health, serving as a control. Sequencing was carried out using sorted CD4+, CD8+, or CD8+CD57+ T cells (not recorded which) from PBMCs. V and J are TRBV9 and TRBJ2-1, with D perhaps TRBD1 (5 bases). CDR3 in DNA: TGTGCCAGCAGTGGTCGACAGTGGGCGATTAACGAGCAGTTCTTC. It codes for CASSGRQWAINEQFF.